The clone carrying this T cell receptor (beta chain) was picked up many times. TCR beta CDR3 regions were amplified from RNA. Primed by the HTBI set, a first-round RT-PCR was run on the TCR CDR3. TCRdb called the multiplex PCR reads again in MiXCR, with one record for every CDR3 protein. The table has hundreds of thousands of distinct CDR3 sequences, approximately 14% seen once. The sample is drawn from a study of T cells in Graves' hyperthyroidism and ophthalmopathy. Per germline, CDR1 SGHTA and CDR2 FQGNSA. V lost 7 bases to trimming and J lost 3 bases, with 12 bases between them. The CDR3 is 13 amino acids.

The J gene is TRBJ1-2, the V gene TRBV7-2, with D tentatively TRBD1 (6 bases). Material: blood. The TCR sequence derives from a woman under 30 with Graves' hyperthyroidism. CDR3 sequence reads: CASTPQGDYGYTF. The CDR3 DNA sequence: TGTGCCAGCACCCCACAGGGTGACTATGGCTACACCTTC.